What follows are 13 T cell receptor beta chains derived from one specimen sequenced in a study of shared clonotypes between healthy human individuals. TCRdb keeps only in-frame clones here, not all; method: immunoSEQ multiplex PCR. Of almost 750,000 clones detected, 72% appear once; the ten largest clones hold approximately 1.7%. The sample taken for sequencing was memory CD4+ T cells sorted from blood. Subset in this sample: CD45RA-negative fraction. The source is a young woman in good health.

This chain uses TRBV28 with TRBJ2-5; D is perhaps TRBD2 (6 bases). Per the germline V gene, CDR1 is MDHEN and CDR2 is SYDVKM. CDR3 size: 15 residues. Trimming shortened V by 7 bases and J by 5 bases, and 20 bases separated the two germline ends. In DNA form, the CDR3 reads TGTGCCAGCATTGTAGGGACGGGGGAGCACGAGACCCAGTACTTC. Amino acids: CASIVGTGEHETQYF.

The chain links TRBV6-5 to TRBJ1-1; D is unresolved. Germline V gene data show CDR1 as MNHEY and CDR2 as SVGAGI. V lost 7 bases and J 7 bases, leaving 10 bases between the germline ends. This CDR3 is built from 11 residues. CDR3 DNA sequence: TGTGCCAGCACCGGTAGCTTTGAAGCTTTCTTT. This translates into CASTGSFEAFF.

J is TRBJ2-2 and V is TRBV5-4; D call uncertain. The germline V gene encodes CDR1 SGHNT and CDR2 YYREEE (reference sequence). V was pared by 4 bases and J by 5 bases, with 12 bases between. The CDR3 runs to 14 residues. The CDR3 DNA sequence: TGTGCCAGCAGCACCCCTCTGGGAACCGGGGAGCTGTTTTTT. It translates to CASSTPLGTGELFF.

The chain has TRBV18 and TRBJ1-1, with D perhaps TRBD1 (5 bases). CDR3 length: 14 amino acids. V was cut by 2 bases and J by 5 bases, with 12 bases left in between. CDR1 KGHSH and CDR2 LQKENI come from the germline V gene. CDR3 sequence reads: CASSPSEGPTEAFF. CDR3 sequence (DNA): TGTGCCAGCTCACCATCGGAGGGGCCTACTGAAGCTTTCTTT. Using reference TRBV18 and TRBJ1-1 for the parts outside the CDR3, the full variable domain is NAGVMQNPRHLVRRRGQEARLRCSPMKGHSHVYWYRQLPEEGLKFMVYLQKENIIDESGMPKERFSAEFPKEGPSILRIQQVVRGDSAAYFCASSPSEGPTEAFFGQGTRLTVV.

In this sample, this clone turned up a few times. The V call is TRBV10-3, the J call TRBJ2-3; TRBD1 might be the D (6 bases). Trimming took off 4 bases at V and 6 bases at J, with 11 bases between the two ends. The CDR3 runs to 13 residues. Germline-derived CDR1 and CDR2 are ENHRY and SYGVKD. The CDR3 loop is CAISGTGSDTQYF. DNA for the CDR3: TGTGCCATCAGTGGAACAGGGTCCGATACGCAGTATTTT.

In the case of this clone: Compared with germline, one end of the junction differs, possibly owing to a read error. The chain combines TRBV10-2 with TRBJ2-1; 15 bases are shared with TRBD2. The CDR3 is 16 residues long. Germline V lookup: CDR1 WSHSY, CDR2 SAAADI. This chain's CDR3 is CASSDPAGTSGRTGVF. The CDR3 coding sequence is TGCGCCAGCAGTGATCCGGCCGGGACTAGCGGGAGGACCGGCGTCTTC.

J is TRBJ1-2 and V is TRBV18; D ambiguous. The CDR3 extends over 13 amino acids. Germline V lookup: CDR1 KGHSH, CDR2 LQKENI. The germline V and J ends were trimmed by 2 bases and 6 bases, with 10 bases remaining between them. The CDR3 protein is CASSPRTDHGYTF. In DNA form, the CDR3 reads TGTGCCAGCTCACCAAGGACGGATCATGGCTACACCTTC.

This chain uses TRBV9 with TRBJ2-5; TRBD2 agrees at 13 bases. The ends lost 0 bases at V and 5 bases at J; junction bases unmatched: 13. Germline CDR1 SGDLS, CDR2 YYNGEE. CDR3 length: 19 residues. In DNA form, the CDR3 reads TGTGCCAGCAGCGTAGGACTAGCGGGAGGATCAGGGGCCAGGGAGACCCAGTACTTC. Translated, it gives CASSVGLAGGSGARETQYF.

The V gene is TRBV27, the J gene TRBJ1-4, with 7 nucleotides matching TRBD1. Germline V CDR1 and CDR2: MNHEY, SMNVEV (reference sequence). The CDR3 length is 14 residues. The junction had 6 bases not matched to a gene; V was cut back by 6 bases and J by 5 bases. For the CDR3, the DNA is TGTGCCAGCAGGCGAACAGGGGTGAATGAAAAACTGTTTTTT. Amino acids: CASRRTGVNEKLFF.

This clone was seen only once. CDR3 loop: CASSPGLASYNEQFF. DNA for the CDR3: TGTGCCAGCAGTCCGGGACTAGCGTCCTACAATGAGCAGTTCTTC. The chain links TRBV2 to TRBJ2-1; 10 positions match TRBD2. Germline CDR1 is SNHLY and CDR2 is FYNNEI. V lost 5 bases and J lost 1; bases outside the gene matches: 2. The CDR3 sequence is 15 residues long.

This clone was observed many times. This chain uses TRBV7-6 with TRBJ2-1, with TRBD2 matching over 14 bases. This CDR3 comprises 17 residues. Germline-derived CDR1 and CDR2 are SGHVS and FNYEAQ. V gave up 4 bases and J gave up 7 bases; unmatched junction bases: 9. Here the CDR3 reads CASSWGSGTSGSNEQFF. The CDR3 nucleotides read TGTGCCAGCAGCTGGGGATCCGGGACTAGCGGGAGTAATGAGCAGTTCTTC.

The chain combines TRBV5-5 with TRBJ1-5; a possible D gene is TRBD1 (6 bases). Germline-derived CDR1 and CDR2 are SGHKS and YYEKEE (reference sequence). V was clipped by 4 bases and J by 1 base, with 12 bases between them. The CDR3 length is 15 residues. CDR3 bases: TGTGCCAGCAGCCGCGCGGGGGCAAGCAATCAGCCCCAGCATTTT. Translated: CASSRAGASNQPQHF.

This clone showed up many times. The chain joins TRBV7-2 to TRBJ2-3; D is ambiguous. Germline V gene data show CDR1 as SGHTA and CDR2 as FQGNSA. Trimming removed 3 bases from V and 4 bases from J, with 11 bases in between. The CDR3 sequence is 14 residues long. The CDR3 sequence: CASSLFQAPDTQYF. DNA for the CDR3: TGTGCCAGCAGCTTGTTTCAAGCCCCAGATACGCAGTATTTT.